This TCR beta chain is drawn from a study of OX40 agonist ivuxolimab in advanced cancers. In the study overall: Partial responses were seen in three patients, one with hepatocellular carcinoma and two with cutaneous melanoma. Study-level points and caveats: Nonresponders, in some cases, also had low normalized T-cell clonal expansion. Clonal expansion by week 6 occurred in CD4+ and CD8+ blood T cells (at 0.1 to 3.0 mg/kg).

This CDR3 contains 13 residues. V lost 5 bases to trimming and J lost 8 bases, with 15 bases between them. The germline V gene encodes CDR1 MNHEY and CDR2 SMNVEV (reference sequence). Notes on this clone: Antigen unknown.

Produced via immunoSEQ multiplex PCR; TCRdb's table is partial and in-frame only. Here the sample spans around 59,000 clones, about 88% being singletons. This specimen consisted of CD4+ or CD8+ T cells sorted from blood, obtained in a trial of the OX40 agonist ivuxolimab. The receptor was derived from an adult with an advanced solid tumor such as melanoma, head and neck, liver or kidney cancer. The V call is TRBV27, the J call TRBJ1-1; D unclear. CDR3 nucleotide sequence: TGTGCCAGCAGTAACTCCGCTTGGTCGGAAGCTTTCTTT. Protein product: CASSNSAWSEAFF.